This TCR beta chain is drawn from a study of cytomegalovirus exposure and HLA in healthy donors. 60 Vbeta and 13 Jbeta primers were used in PCR. The assay was immunoSEQ multiplex PCR, and TCRdb's table has in-frame clones only and misses some. Among about 190,000 clones listed, about four fifths were seen once. This cohort consisted of healthy bone marrow donors. A remark on this clone: What it binds is unknown.

This CDR3 contains 16 residues. In germline, CDR1 is SGDLS, CDR2 YYNGEE. V lost 3 bases and J 0 bases, leaving 15 bases between the germline ends. General observations from the study: In vitro experiments confirmed that a few CMV-associated chains were specific for CMV antigens. TCR beta V- and J-gene trimming, according to a later analysis, was linked to a missense DCLRE1C variant. Rarity marked most TCR sequences, yet some public TCRs occurred in many donors.

Sequencing was done on a sample of PBMCs. This clonotype was obtained from a boy between 10 and 17 years old in good health and CMV-seronegative. The V and J genes are TRBV9 and TRBJ1-1; tentatively, D is TRBD1 (6 bases). CDR3 bases: TGTGCCAGCAGCGCCGACGCTGGACAGATGAACACTGAAGCTTTCTTT. Translating gives CASSADAGQMNTEAFF.